The sequence of this T cell receptor beta chain was determined in a study of cytomegalovirus exposure and HLA in healthy donors. This clone was counted once. Its antigen is not identified. The CDR3 loop spans 12 amino acids. Germline CDR1 reads SGHTA; CDR2 reads FQGNSA. Trimming left V 9 bases short and J 5 bases short, with 11 bases between. PCR involved 60 Vbeta and 13 Jbeta primers. The repertoire was sequenced with immunoSEQ multiplex PCR; TCRdb's copy has only in-frame clones and lacks some. Of about 210,000 clones listed, over 80% were seen once; the top ten hold about a tenth. Findings and caveats of the study: In a later analysis, CMV-associated beta chains were mostly HLA-associated, it appeared. Across donors, most TCRs were seen rarely, yet some public ones were widespread. In a later analysis, at a false discovery rate of 0.05, 15,000 to 20,000 TCR beta sequences were associated with HLA alleles.

This TCR was sampled from a woman between 45 and 60 years old in good health and CMV-seropositive. V is TRBV7-2 and J is TRBJ2-1; a possible D gene is TRBD2 (5 bases). Source material: PBMCs. The DNA of the CDR3 is TGTGCCAGTCGAGGGCAGAACAATGAGCAGTTCTTC. Translating it yields CASRGQNNEQFF.